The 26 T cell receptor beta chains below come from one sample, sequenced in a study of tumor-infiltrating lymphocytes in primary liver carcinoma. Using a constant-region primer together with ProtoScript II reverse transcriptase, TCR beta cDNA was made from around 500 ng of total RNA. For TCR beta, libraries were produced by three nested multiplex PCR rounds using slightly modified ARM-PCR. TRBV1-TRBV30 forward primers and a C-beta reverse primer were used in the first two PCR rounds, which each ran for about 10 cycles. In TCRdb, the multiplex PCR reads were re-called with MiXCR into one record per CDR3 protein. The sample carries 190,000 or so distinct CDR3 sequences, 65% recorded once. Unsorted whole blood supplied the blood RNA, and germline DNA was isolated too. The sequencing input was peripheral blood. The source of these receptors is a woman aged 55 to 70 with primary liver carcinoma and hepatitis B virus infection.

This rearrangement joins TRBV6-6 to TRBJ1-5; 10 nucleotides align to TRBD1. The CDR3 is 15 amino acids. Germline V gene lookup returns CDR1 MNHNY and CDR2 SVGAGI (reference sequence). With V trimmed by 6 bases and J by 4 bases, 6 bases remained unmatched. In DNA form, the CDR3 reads TGTGCCAGCAGCCCTGGACAGGGGGGTAATCAGCCCCAGCATTTT. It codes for CASSPGQGGNQPQHF.

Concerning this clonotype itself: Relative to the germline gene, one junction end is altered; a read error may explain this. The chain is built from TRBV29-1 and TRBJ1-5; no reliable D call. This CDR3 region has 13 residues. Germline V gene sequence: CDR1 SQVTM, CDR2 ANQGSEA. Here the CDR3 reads CSVGKNSNQPQHF. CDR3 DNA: TGCAGCGTTGGGAAGAATAGCAATCAGCCCCAGCACTTT.

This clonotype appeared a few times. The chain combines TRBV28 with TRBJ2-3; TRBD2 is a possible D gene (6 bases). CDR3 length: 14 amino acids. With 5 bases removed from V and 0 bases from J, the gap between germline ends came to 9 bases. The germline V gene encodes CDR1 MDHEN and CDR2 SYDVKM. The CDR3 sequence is CASSAGYSTDTQYF. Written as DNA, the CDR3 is TGTGCCAGCAGTGCGGGGTATAGCACAGATACGCAGTATTTT.

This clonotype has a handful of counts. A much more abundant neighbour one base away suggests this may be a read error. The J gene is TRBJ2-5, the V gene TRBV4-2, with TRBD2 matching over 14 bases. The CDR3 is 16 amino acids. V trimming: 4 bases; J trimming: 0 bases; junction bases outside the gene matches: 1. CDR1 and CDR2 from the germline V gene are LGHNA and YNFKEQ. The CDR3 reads CASSPTSGGDQETQYF. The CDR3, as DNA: TGTGCCAGCAGCCCGACTAGCGGGGGGGACCAAGAGACCCAGTACTTC.

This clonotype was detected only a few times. CDR3 in DNA: TGTGCCAGCTCACTTACGACAGGGAACTTCGGCTACACCTTC. Translating it yields CASSLTTGNFGYTF. This chain connects TRBV18 to TRBJ1-2, with TRBD1 matching 7 bases. V gave up 4 bases and J gave up 8 bases; unmatched junction bases: 10. Per germline, CDR1 KGHSH and CDR2 LQKENI. This CDR3 region has 14 residues. Variable domain in full (rest from reference TRBV18 and TRBJ1-2): NAGVMQNPRHLVRRRGQEARLRCSPMKGHSHVYWYRQLPEEGLKFMVYLQKENIIDESGMPKERFSAEFPKEGPSILRIQQVVRGDSAAYFCASSLTTGNFGYTFGSGTRLTVV.

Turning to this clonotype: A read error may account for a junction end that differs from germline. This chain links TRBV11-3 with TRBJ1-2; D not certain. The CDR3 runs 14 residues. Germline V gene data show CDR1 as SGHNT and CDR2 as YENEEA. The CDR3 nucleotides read TGCGCCAGCAGCTTAGGTGGGTATGACTATGGCTACACCTTC. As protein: CASSLGGYDYGYTF.

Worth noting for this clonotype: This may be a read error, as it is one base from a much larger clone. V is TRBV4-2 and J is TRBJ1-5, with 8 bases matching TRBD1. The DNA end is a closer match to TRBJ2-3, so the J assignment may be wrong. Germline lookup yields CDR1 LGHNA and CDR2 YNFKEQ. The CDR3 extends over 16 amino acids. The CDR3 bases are TGTGCCAGCAGCCAAAGTGGGCAGGGGGCTTATCAGCCCCAGTATTTT. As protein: CASSQSGQGAYQPQYF.

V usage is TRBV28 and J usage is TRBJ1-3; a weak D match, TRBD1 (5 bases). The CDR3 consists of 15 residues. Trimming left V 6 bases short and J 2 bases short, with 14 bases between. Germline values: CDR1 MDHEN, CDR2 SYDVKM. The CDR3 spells CASSPAGAAGNTIYF. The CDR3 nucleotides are TGTGCCAGCAGCCCTGCCGGGGCGGCTGGAAACACCATATATTTT.

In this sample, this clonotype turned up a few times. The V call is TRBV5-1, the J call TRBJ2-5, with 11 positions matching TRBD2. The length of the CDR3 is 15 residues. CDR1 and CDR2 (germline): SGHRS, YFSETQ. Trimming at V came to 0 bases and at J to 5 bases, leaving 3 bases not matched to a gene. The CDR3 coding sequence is TGCGCCAGCAGCTTGGGTTGGACTAGCGGGGAGACCCAGTACTTC. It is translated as CASSLGWTSGETQYF. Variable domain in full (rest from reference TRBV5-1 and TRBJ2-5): KAGVTQTPRYLIKTRGQQVTLSCSPISGHRSVSWYQQTPGQGLQFLFEYFSETQRNKGNFPGRFSGRQFSNSRSEMNVSTLELGDSALYLCASSLGWTSGETQYFGPGTRLLVL.

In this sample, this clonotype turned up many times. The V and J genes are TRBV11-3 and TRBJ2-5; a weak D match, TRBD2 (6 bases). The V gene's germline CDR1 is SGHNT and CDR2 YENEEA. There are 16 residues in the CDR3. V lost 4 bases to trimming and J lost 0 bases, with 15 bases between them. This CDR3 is CASSSHSGANQETQYF. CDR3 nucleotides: TGTGCCAGCAGCTCACATAGCGGAGCCAACCAAGAGACCCAGTACTTC.

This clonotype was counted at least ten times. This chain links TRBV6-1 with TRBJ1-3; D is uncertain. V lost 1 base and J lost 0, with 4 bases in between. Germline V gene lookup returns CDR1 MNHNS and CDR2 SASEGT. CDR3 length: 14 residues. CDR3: CASSEGGSGNTIYF. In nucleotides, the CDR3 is TGTGCCAGCAGTGAAGGGGGCTCTGGAAACACCATATATTTT.

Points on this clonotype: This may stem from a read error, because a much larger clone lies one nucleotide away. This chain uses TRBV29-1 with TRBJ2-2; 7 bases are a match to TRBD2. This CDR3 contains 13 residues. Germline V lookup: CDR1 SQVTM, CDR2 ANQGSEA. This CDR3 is CSVKRDTTGELLF. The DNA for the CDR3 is TGCAGCGTGAAGCGGGATACAACCGGGGAGCTGTTATTT.

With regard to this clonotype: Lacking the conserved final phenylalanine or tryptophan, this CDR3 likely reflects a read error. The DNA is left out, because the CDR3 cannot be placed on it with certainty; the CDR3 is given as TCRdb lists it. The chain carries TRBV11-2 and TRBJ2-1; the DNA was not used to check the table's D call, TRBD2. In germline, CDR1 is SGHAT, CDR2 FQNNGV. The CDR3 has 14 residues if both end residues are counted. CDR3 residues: CASSSGISGSPPDL.

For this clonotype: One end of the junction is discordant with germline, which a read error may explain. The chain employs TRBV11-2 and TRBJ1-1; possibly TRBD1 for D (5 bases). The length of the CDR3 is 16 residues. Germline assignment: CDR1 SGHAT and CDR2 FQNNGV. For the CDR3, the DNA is TGTGCCAGCAGCTTAGGAGGGCAGGGTGTGAAGACTGAAGCTTTCTTT. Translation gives CASSLGGQGVKTEAFF.

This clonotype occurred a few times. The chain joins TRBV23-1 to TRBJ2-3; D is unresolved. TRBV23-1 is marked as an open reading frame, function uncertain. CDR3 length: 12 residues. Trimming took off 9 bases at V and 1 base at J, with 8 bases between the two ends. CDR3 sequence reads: CARCRRTDTQYF. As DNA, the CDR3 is TGCGCCAGGTGCCGCCGCACAGATACGCAGTATTTT.

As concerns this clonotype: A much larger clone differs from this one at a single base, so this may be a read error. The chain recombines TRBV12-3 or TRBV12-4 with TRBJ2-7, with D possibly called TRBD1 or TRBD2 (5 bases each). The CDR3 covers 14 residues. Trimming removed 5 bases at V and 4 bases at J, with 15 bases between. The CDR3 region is CASSRGVGIYEQYF. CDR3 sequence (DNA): TGTGCCAGCAGTCGAGGGGTAGGTATTTACGAGCAGTACTTC.

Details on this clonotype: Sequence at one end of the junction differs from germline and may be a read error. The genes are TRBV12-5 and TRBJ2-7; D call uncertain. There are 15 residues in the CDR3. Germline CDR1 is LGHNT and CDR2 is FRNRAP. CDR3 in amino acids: CATNPSKAGTYGQYF. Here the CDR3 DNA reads TGTGCTACCAACCCGTCGAAGGCAGGAACCTACGGGCAGTACTTC.

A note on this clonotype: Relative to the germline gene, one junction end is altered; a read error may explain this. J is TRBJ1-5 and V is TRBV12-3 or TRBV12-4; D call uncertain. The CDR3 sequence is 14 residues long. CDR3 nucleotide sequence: TGTGCCAGCACAACATTCCATAGTAATCGGCCCCAGCATTTT. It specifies CASTTFHSNRPQHF.

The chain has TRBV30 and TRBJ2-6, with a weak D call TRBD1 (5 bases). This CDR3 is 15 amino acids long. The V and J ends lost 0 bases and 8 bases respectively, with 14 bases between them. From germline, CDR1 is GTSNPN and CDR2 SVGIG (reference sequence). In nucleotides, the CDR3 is TGTGCCTGGAGTGTAAGGCGTTCAGGGACCAACGTCCTGACTTTC. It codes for CAWSVRRSGTNVLTF.

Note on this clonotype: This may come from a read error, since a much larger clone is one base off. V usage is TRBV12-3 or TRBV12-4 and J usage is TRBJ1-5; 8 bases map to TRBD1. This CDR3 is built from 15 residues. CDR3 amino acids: CASSLGDRNNQSQHF. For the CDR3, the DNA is TGTGCCAGCAGTTTAGGGGACAGGAACAATCAGTCCCAGCATTTT.

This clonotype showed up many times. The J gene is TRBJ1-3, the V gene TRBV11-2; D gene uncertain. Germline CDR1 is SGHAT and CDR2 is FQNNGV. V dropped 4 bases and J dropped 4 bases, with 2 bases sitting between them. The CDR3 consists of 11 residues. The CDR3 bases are TGTGCCAGCAGCTACGGAAACACCATATATTTT. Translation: CASSYGNTIYF.

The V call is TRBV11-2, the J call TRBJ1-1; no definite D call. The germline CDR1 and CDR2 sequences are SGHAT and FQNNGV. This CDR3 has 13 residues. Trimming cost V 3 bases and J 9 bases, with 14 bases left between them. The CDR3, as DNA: TGTGCCAGCAGCTTCCATAGGGAAGTACAAGCTTTCTTT. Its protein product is CASSFHREVQAFF.

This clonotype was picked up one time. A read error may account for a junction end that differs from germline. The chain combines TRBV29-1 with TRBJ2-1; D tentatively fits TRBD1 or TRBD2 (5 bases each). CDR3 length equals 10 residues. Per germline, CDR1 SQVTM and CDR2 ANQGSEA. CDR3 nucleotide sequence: TGCAGCGTGGGGGTCTTTGAGCAGCTCTTC. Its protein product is CSVGVFEQLF.

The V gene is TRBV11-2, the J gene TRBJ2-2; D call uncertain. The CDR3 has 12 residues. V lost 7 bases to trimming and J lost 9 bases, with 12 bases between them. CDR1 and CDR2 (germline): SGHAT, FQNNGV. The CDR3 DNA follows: TGTGCCAGCAACTTCTCGGCCTGGGAGCTGTTTTTT. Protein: CASNFSAWELFF.

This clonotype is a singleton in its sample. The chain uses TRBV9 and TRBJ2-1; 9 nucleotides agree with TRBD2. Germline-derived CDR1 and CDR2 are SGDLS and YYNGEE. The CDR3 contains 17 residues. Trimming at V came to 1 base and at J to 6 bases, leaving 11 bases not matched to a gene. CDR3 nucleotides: TGTGCCAGCAGCGTAAACGTTAGGGCGGGAGGGGGCAATGAGCAGTTCTTC. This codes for CASSVNVRAGGGNEQFF.

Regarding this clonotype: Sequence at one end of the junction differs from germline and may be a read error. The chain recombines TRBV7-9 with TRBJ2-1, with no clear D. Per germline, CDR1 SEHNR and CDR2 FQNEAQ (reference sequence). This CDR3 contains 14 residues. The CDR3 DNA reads TGTGTCAGCAGCTTAACGGACTCCTACAATGAGCAGTTCTTC. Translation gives CVSSLTDSYNEQFF.